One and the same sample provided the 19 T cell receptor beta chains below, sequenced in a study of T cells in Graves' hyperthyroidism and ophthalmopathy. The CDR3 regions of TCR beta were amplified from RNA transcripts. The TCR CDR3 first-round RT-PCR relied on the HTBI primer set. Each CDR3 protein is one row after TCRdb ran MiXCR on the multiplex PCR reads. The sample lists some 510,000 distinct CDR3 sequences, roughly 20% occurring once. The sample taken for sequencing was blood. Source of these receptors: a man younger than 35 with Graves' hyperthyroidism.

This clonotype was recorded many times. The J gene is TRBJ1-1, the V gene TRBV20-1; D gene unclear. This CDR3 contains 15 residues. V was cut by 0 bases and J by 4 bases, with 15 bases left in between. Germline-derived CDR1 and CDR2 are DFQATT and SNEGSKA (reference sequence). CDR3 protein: CSARDRRGLSTEAFF. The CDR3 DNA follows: TGCAGTGCTAGAGATCGAAGAGGGCTGAGCACTGAAGCTTTCTTT.

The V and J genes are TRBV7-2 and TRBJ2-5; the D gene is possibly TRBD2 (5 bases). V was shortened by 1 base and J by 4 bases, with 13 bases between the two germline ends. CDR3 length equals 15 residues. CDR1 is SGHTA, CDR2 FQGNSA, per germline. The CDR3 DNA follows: TGTGCCAGCAGCTTAGACGGGAACGCTTTAGAGACCCAGTACTTC. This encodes CASSLDGNALETQYF.

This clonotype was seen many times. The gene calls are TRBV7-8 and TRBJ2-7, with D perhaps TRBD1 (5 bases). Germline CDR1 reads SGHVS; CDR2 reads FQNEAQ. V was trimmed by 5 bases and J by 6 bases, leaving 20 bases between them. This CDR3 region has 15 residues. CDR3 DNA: TGTGCCAGCAGCACCCTTTCTGGGGCTACGGCCGAGCAGTACTTC. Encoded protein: CASSTLSGATAEQYF.

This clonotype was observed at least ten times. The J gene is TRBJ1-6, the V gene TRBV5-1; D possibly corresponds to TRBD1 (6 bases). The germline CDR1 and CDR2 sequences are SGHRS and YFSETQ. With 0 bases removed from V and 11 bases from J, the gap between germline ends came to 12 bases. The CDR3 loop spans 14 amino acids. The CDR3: CASSLGQGLTPLHF. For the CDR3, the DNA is TGCGCCAGCAGCTTGGGTCAGGGGTTGACACCCCTCCACTTT.

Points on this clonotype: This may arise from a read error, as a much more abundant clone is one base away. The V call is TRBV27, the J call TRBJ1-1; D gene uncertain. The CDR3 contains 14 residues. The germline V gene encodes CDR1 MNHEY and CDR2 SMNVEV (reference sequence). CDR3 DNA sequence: TGTGCCAGCAGTTTTGGTTACGGCGGCGTGGCAGCTTCCTTT. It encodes CASSFGYGGVAASF.

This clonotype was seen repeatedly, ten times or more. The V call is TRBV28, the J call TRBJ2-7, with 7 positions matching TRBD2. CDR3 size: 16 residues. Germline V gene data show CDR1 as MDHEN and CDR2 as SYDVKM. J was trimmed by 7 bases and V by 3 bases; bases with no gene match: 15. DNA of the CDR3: TGTGCCAGCAGTTTCCCCGCGCGGCGGGGGTCGGGAGAGCAGTACTTC. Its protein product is CASSFPARRGSGEQYF.

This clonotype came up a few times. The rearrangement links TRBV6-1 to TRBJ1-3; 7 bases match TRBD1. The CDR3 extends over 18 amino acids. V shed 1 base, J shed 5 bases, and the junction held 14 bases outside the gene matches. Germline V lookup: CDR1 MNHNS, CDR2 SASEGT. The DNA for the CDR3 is TGTGCCAGCAGTGAAGAACGACCGCGGACAGGCAACAGAAACACCATATATTTT. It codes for CASSEERPRTGNRNTIYF.

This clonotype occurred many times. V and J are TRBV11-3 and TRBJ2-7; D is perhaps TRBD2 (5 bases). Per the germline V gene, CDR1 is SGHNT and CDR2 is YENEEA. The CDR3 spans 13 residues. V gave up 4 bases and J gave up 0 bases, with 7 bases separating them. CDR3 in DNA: TGTGCCAGCAGCTCCCGGGGCTCCTACGAGCAGTACTTC. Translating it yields CASSSRGSYEQYF.

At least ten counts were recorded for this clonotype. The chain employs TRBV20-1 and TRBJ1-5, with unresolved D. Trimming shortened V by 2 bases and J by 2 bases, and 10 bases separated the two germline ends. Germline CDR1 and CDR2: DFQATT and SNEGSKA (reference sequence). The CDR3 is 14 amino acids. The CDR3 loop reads CSARSGVGNQPQHF. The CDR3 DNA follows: TGCAGTGCTAGAAGCGGGGTGGGCAATCAGCCCCAGCATTTT.

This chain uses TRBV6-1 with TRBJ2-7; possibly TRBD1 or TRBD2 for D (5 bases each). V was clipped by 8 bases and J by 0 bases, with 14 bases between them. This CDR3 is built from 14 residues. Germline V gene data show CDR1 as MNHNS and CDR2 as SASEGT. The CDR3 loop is CASGRDGSSYEQYF. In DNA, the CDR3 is TGTGCCAGCGGACGGGACGGCAGCTCCTACGAGCAGTACTTC.

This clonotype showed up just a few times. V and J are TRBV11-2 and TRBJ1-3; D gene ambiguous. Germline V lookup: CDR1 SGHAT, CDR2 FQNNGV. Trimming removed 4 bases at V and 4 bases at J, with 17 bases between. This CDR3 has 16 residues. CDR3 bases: TGTGCCAGCAGCTCCCCGCTCACAACCGCCGGAAACACCATATATTTT. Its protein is CASSSPLTTAGNTIYF.

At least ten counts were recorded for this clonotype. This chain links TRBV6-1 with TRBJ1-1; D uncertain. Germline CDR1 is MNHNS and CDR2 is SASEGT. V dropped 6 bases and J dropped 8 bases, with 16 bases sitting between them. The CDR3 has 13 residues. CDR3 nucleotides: TGTGCCAGCAGGCTAGGAGGGCTCACAGAAGCTTTCTTT. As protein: CASRLGGLTEAFF.

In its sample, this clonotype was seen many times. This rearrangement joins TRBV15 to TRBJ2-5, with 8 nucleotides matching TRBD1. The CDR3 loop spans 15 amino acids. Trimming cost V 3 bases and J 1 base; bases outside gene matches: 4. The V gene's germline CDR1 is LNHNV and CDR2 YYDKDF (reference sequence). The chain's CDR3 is CATSRAGTGQETQYF. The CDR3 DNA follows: TGTGCCACCAGCAGGGCTGGGACAGGCCAAGAGACCCAGTACTTC.

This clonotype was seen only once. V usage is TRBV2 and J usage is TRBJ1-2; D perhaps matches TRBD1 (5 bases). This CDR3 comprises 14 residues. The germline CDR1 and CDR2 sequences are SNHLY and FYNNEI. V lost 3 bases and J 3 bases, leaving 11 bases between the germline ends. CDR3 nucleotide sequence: TGTGCCAGCAGTGAGGGGGTCTGGGACTATGGCTACACCTTC. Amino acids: CASSEGVWDYGYTF. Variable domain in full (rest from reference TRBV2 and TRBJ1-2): EPEVTQTPSHQVTQMGQEVILRCVPISNHLYFYWYRQILGQKVEFLVSFYNNEISEKSEIFDDQFSVERPDGSNFTLKIRSTKLEDSAMYFCASSEGVWDYGYTFGSGTRLTVV.

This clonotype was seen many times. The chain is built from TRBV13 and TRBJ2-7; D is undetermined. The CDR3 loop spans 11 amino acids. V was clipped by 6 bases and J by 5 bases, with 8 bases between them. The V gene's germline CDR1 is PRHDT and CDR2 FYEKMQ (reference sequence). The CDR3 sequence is CASSLRNEQYF. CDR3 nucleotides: TGTGCCAGCAGTTTACGGAACGAGCAGTACTTC.

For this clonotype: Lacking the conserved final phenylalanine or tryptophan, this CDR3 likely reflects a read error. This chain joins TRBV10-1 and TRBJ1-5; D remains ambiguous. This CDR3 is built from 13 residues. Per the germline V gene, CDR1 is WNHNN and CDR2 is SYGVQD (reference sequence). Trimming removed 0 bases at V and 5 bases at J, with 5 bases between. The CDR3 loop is CASSESEDQPQHL. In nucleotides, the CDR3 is TGCGCCAGCAGTGAGTCTGAGGATCAGCCCCAGCATTTG.

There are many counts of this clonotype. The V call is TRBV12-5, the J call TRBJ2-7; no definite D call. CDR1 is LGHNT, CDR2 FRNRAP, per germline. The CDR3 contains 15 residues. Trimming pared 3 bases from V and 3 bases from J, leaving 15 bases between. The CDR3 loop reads CASGFPTGTYYEQYF. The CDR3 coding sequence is TGTGCTAGTGGTTTTCCCACCGGAACCTACTACGAGCAGTACTTC. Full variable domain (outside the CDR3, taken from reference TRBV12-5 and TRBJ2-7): DARVTQTPRHKVTEMGQEVTMRCQPILGHNTVFWYRQTMMQGLELLAYFRNRAPLDDSGMPKDRFSAEMPDATLATLKIQPSEPRDSAVYFCASGFPTGTYYEQYFGPGTRLTVT.

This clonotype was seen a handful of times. CDR3 loop: CASSLLDQPFTEAFF. As DNA, the CDR3 is TGTGCCAGCAGCTTATTGGACCAACCCTTCACTGAAGCTTTCTTT. The J gene is TRBJ1-1, the V gene TRBV7-9; no clear D. Looked up from germline, CDR1 is SEHNR and CDR2 is FQNEAQ (reference sequence). This CDR3 contains 15 residues. V gave up 2 bases and J gave up 4 bases, with 14 bases separating them.

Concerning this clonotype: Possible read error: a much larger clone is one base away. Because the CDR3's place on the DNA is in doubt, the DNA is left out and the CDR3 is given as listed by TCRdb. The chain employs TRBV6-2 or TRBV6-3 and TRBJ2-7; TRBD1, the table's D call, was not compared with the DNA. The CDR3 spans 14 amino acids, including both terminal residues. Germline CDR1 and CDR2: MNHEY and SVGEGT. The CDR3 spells CASSWGQGAGEQSF.